This note documents a single T cell receptor (beta chain) sequence. The sample originates from a study of blood T cells in healthy people across ages. Samples each had at least 6 micrograms of total RNA extracted. Combining a sample-barcoded 5' primer with a J-beta primer mix, a second PCR ran for roughly 7 to 12 cycles. All cDNA molecules were each tagged by a template-switch adaptor with 12 random nucleotides. TCRdb passed the 5' RACE reads through MiXCR, listing each CDR3 protein once. There are about 780,000 distinct CDR3 sequences in the sample; around 24% occur only once, and about 3% lies in the top ten. V was cut by 2 bases and J by 7 bases, with 14 bases left in between. This CDR3 has 14 residues. Germline V gene sequence: CDR1 LGHDT, CDR2 YNNKEL (reference sequence). These data also featured in a second study, about T cells of mothers and their children.

The sample comprised blood. The receptor comes from a boy younger than 18 in good health. The chain links TRBV3-1 to TRBJ1-2; no firm D call. CDR3 loop: CASSQRQVRSGYTF. The CDR3 bases are TGTGCCAGCAGCCAACGGCAGGTCCGAAGTGGCTACACCTTC.